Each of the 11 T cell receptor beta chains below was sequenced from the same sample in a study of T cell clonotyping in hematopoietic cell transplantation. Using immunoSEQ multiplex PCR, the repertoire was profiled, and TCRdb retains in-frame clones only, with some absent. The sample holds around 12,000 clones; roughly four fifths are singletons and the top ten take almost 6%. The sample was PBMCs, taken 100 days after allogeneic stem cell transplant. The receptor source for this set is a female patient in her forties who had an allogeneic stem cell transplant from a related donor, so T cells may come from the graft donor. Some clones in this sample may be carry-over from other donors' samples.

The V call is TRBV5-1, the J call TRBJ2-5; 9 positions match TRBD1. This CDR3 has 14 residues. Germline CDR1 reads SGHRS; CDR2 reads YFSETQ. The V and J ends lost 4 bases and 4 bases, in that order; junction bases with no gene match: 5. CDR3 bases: TGCGCCAGCAGCCGCGACAGGGGGACAGAGACCCAGTACTTC. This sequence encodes CASSRDRGTETQYF.

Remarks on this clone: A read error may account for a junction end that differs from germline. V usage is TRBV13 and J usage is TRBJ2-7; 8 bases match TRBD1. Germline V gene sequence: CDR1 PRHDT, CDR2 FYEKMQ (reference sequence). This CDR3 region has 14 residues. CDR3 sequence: CASSPGTGEYDQYF. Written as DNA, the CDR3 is TGTGCCAGCAGCCCCGGGACAGGAGAATACGATCAGTACTTC.

The CDR3 loop is CAWSVGTGAFYEQYF. The DNA for the CDR3 is TGTGCCTGGAGTGTGGGGACAGGGGCCTTCTACGAGCAGTACTTC. V and J are TRBV30 and TRBJ2-7; 10 positions match TRBD1. Germline CDR1 reads GTSNPN; CDR2 reads SVGIG (reference sequence). CDR3 length equals 15 residues. The J segment lost 3 bases and the V segment lost 0 bases, leaving 5 bases of the junction unmatched.

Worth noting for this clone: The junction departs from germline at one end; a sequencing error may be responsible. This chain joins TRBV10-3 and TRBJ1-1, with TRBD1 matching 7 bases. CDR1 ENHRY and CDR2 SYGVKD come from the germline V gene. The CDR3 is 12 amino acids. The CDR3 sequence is CVIRGLNTEAFF. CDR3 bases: TGTGTCATCAGGGGGTTGAACACTGAAGCTTTCTTT.

CDR3 DNA: TGTGCCAGCAGTGCTACAGGGTATCAGCCCCAGCATTTT. Translation: CASSATGYQPQHF. This chain uses TRBV28 with TRBJ1-5, with TRBD1 as a possible D gene (6 bases). Trimming stripped 5 bases from V and 5 bases from J, with 10 bases between. Germline V CDR1 and CDR2: MDHEN, SYDVKM. This CDR3 has 13 residues.

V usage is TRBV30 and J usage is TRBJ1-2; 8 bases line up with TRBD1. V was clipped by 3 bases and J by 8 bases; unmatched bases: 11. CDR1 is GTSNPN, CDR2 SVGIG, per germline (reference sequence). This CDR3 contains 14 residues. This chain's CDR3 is CAWRRDRKGEGYTF. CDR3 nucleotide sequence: TGTGCCTGGAGACGGGACAGGAAGGGAGAAGGCTACACCTTC.

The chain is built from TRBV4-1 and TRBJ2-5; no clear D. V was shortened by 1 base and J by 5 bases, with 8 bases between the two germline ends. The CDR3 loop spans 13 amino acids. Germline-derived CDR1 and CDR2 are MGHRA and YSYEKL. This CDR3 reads CASSQVGAETQYF. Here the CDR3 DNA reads TGCGCCAGCAGCCAAGTTGGAGCGGAGACCCAGTACTTC.

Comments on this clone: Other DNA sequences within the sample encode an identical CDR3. CDR3 DNA: TGTGCCAGCAGCTTAGAAGCGGGAGGATCGTACGAGCAGTACTTC. Its translation: CASSLEAGGSYEQYF. This sequence joins TRBV11-2 and TRBJ2-7; the match to TRBD2 covers 9 bases. Per the germline V gene, CDR1 is SGHAT and CDR2 is FQNNGV. The length of the CDR3 is 15 residues. J lost 4 bases, V lost 0 bases, and 4 bases had no gene match.

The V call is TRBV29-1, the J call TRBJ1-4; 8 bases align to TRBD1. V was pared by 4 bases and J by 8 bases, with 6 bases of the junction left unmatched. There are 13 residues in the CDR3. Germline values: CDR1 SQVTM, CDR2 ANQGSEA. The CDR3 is CSVAGGLQEKLFF. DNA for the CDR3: TGCAGCGTTGCAGGGGGCCTTCAGGAAAAACTGTTTTTT.

CDR3 coding DNA: TGCGCCAGCAGTGAGGGACAGGGGGCCTACGAGCAGTACTTC. It translates to CASSEGQGAYEQYF. The chain carries TRBV10-1 and TRBJ2-7, with 10 bases matching TRBD1. Germline V lookup: CDR1 WNHNN, CDR2 SYGVQD (reference sequence). Unmatched junction bases numbered 0, after V lost 2 bases and J lost 2 bases. The CDR3 totals 14 residues.

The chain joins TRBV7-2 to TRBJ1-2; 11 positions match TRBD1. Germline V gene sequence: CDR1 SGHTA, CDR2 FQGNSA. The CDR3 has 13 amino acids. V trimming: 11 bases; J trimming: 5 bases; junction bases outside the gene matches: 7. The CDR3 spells CAGRTGGFYGYTF. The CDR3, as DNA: TGTGCCGGAAGGACAGGGGGCTTTTATGGCTACACCTTC.